These 10 T cell receptor beta chains came from one sample sequenced in a study of PD-1 blockade in classical Hodgkin lymphoma. Only in-frame clones appear in the TCRdb table, and some are missing; sequencing was by immunoSEQ multiplex PCR. The sample lists 30,000 to 50,000 clones; about three quarters were seen once. Following autologous stem cell transplantation, relapse occurred in every patient, and exposure to brentuximab vedotin varied. Here the sequenced sample was peripheral blood mononuclear cells (PBMCs), taken at baseline. The receptors here all came from a human donor with classical Hodgkin lymphoma.

The genes are TRBV10-1 and TRBJ2-7; no firm D call. The CDR3 consists of 13 residues. The V gene lost 0 bases and the J gene lost 2 bases, with 5 bases spanning the gap. The germline gives CDR1 WNHNN, CDR2 SYGVQD (reference sequence). CDR3 in amino acids: CASSESVTYEQYF. CDR3 bases: TGCGCCAGCAGTGAGTCCGTGACCTACGAGCAGTACTTC.

The chain's CDR3 is CASSRGHEQFF. The CDR3 DNA follows: TGTGCCAGCAGCCGCGGGCATGAGCAGTTCTTC. This chain joins TRBV7-9 and TRBJ2-1, with TRBD2 as a possible D gene (5 bases). Germline-derived CDR1 and CDR2 are SEHNR and FQNEAQ (reference sequence). The CDR3 has 11 residues. V was shortened by 5 bases and J by 8 bases, with 7 bases between the two germline ends.

This clone has more than one count but fewer than ten. The chain joins TRBV6-1 to TRBJ1-2; D unclear. Trimming pared 2 bases from V and 1 base from J, leaving 5 bases between. Germline assignment: CDR1 MNHNS and CDR2 SASEGT. The CDR3 contains 13 residues. The CDR3 is CASSETVNYGYTF. As DNA, the CDR3 is TGTGCCAGCAGTGAAACTGTTAACTATGGCTACACCTTC.

This sequence joins TRBV5-4 and TRBJ2-3, with 8 bases that match TRBD2. The length of the CDR3 is 18 residues. Trimming took 4 bases from V and 1 from J; bases not matched to a gene: 14. Germline V gives CDR1 SGHNT, CDR2 YYREEE (reference sequence). The CDR3 here is CASSLDLVVREGTDTQYF. The CDR3 bases are TGTGCCAGCAGCCTTGATTTAGTGGTGCGGGAGGGCACAGATACGCAGTATTTT.

Notes on this clone: The junction does not match germline at one end; this may be a read error. The chain couples TRBV2 to TRBJ2-7; 11 bases agree with TRBD1. The CDR3 is 14 amino acids. Per germline, CDR1 SNHLY and CDR2 FYNNEI. The CDR3 DNA reads TGTGCCACCAGTGAGGGACAGGGGGGTGCCGAGCAGTACTTC. Translating gives CATSEGQGGAEQYF.

V and J are TRBV28 and TRBJ2-7; 8 positions match TRBD2. CDR1 MDHEN and CDR2 SYDVKM come from the germline V gene. V shed 4 bases and J 4 bases; nucleotides not matched to a gene: 15. The CDR3 is made up of 17 amino acids. The CDR3 region is CASSSGGGRRVRYEQYF. CDR3 DNA sequence: TGTGCCAGCAGTTCCGGGGGGGGAAGAAGGGTGAGATACGAGCAGTACTTC. The full variable domain, in which reference TRBV28 and TRBJ2-7 provide the parts outside the CDR3, is DVKVTQSSRYLVKRTGEKVFLECVQDMDHENMFWYRQDPGLGLRLIYFSYDVKMKEKGDIPEGYSVSREKKERFSLILESASTNQTSMYLCASSSGGGRRVRYEQYFGPGTRLTVT.

Worth noting for this clone: Other DNA sequences in the sample encode the same CDR3. The genes are TRBV5-1 and TRBJ1-1; no reliable D call. The CDR3 contains 14 residues. V gave up 2 bases and J gave up 0 bases, with 8 bases separating them. Per the germline V gene, CDR1 is SGHRS and CDR2 is YFSETQ. In nucleotides, the CDR3 is TGCGCCAGCAGCTTTCGACACATGAACACTGAAGCTTTCTTT. It codes for CASSFRHMNTEAFF.

This clone has just a few counts. The V and J genes are TRBV10-3 and TRBJ2-1; D remains unclear. This CDR3 has 15 residues. V lost 6 bases and J lost 4, with 16 bases in between. The germline V gene has CDR1 ENHRY and CDR2 SYGVKD. CDR3: CAIRRGDRIYNEQFF. The DNA of the CDR3 is TGTGCCATCAGACGTGGGGATAGGATTTACAATGAGCAGTTCTTC.

A note on this clone: One base away lies a much larger clone, so this may be a sequencing read error. Within the sample, other DNA sequences also encode this same CDR3. The chain recombines TRBV19 with TRBJ1-5; D ambiguous. V was cut by 5 bases and J by 0 bases, with 11 bases left in between. CDR1 and CDR2 (germline): LNHDA, SQIVND (reference sequence). The CDR3 extends over 15 amino acids. This CDR3 reads CASSRPGYSNQPQHF. CDR3 DNA: TGTGCCAGTAGTCGGCCTGGTTATAGCAATCAGCCCCAGCATTTT.

This clone has a handful of counts. The chain joins TRBV28 to TRBJ1-1; TRBD1 is a possible D gene (6 bases). Trimming pared 6 bases from V and 5 bases from J, leaving 16 bases between. The germline V gene encodes CDR1 MDHEN and CDR2 SYDVKM. This CDR3 is built from 14 residues. CDR3: CASRNRRGGTEAFF. The CDR3 nucleotides read TGTGCCAGCAGGAACCGGAGAGGGGGGACTGAAGCTTTCTTT.